The 16 T cell receptor beta chains listed next were all sequenced from one sample in a study of cytomegalovirus exposure and HLA in healthy donors. The PCR had 60 Vbeta and 13 Jbeta primers. The method was immunoSEQ multiplex PCR; TCRdb's version includes in-frame clones alone and lacks a portion of them. The sample includes about 120,000 clones, 65% to 80% of them seen just once. Material: PBMCs. The receptors were gathered from a man aged 30-40 years in good health and CMV-seropositive.

This rearrangement joins TRBV4-2 to TRBJ2-3, with D tentatively TRBD1 (5 bases). Trimming cost V 2 bases and J 2 bases, with 17 bases left between them. The germline V gene encodes CDR1 LGHNA and CDR2 YNFKEQ. This CDR3 comprises 17 residues. The CDR3 loop is CASSQLAGHSITDTQYF. DNA for the CDR3: TGTGCCAGCAGCCAATTGGCAGGACACTCAATCACAGATACGCAGTATTTT.

The V and J genes are TRBV7-9 and TRBJ2-5; D gene unclear. Trimming took off 4 bases at V and 5 bases at J, with 5 bases between the two ends. The CDR3 is 11 amino acids. Germline V gives CDR1 SEHNR, CDR2 FQNEAQ (reference sequence). The CDR3 protein is CASSSRETQYF. CDR3 bases: TGTGCCAGCAGCTCTAGGGAGACCCAGTACTTC.

The chain employs TRBV5-6 and TRBJ2-3; no reliable D call. In germline, CDR1 is SGHDT, CDR2 YYEEEE. Trimming removed 2 bases at V and 0 bases at J, with 7 bases between. CDR3 size: 14 residues. The CDR3 spells CASSLKTSTDTQYF. In nucleotides, the CDR3 is TGTGCCAGCAGCTTAAAGACTAGCACAGATACGCAGTATTTT.

In its sample, this clone was seen a few times. V and J are TRBV7-3 and TRBJ2-7; TRBD2 matches 8 bases. This CDR3 contains 11 residues. The trim removed 4 bases at V and 10 bases at J, leaving 3 bases unmatched. Germline V CDR1 and CDR2: SGHTA, FQGTGA. The CDR3 sequence is CASSSGGEQYF. CDR3 nucleotide sequence: TGTGCCAGCAGCTCCGGGGGGGAACAGTACTTC.

The chain links TRBV18 to TRBJ2-3; possible D gene TRBD1, 6 bases. The CDR3 consists of 16 residues. CDR1 KGHSH and CDR2 LQKENI come from the germline V gene. Between the trimmed V and J ends, which lost 1 base and 2 bases, there was a span of 13 bases. The CDR3 DNA reads as TGTGCCAGCTCACCACTTATGGGGGCTCCCACAGATACGCAGTATTTT. It codes for CASSPLMGAPTDTQYF.

The V and J genes are TRBV6-5 and TRBJ1-2; TRBD1 agrees at 8 bases. J was trimmed by 4 bases and V by 7 bases; bases with no gene match: 11. CDR3 length equals 15 residues. Germline V gene lookup returns CDR1 MNHEY and CDR2 SVGAGI. In DNA form, the CDR3 reads TGTGCCAGCACCGCATCGGGACAGGTCGCCTATGGCTACACCTTC. Protein sequence: CASTASGQVAYGYTF.

The chain recombines TRBV4-3 with TRBJ2-2; D might be TRBD2 (6 bases). V lost 0 bases, J lost 3 bases, and 8 bases lay in between. The CDR3 runs 15 residues. CDR1 and CDR2 from the germline V gene are LGHNA and YSLEER. The DNA of the CDR3 is TGCGCCAGCAGCCAAGATGGCGGGGACACCGGGGAGCTGTTTTTT. Protein: CASSQDGGDTGELFF.

This clone was counted at least ten times. The chain is built from TRBV6-4 and TRBJ2-1; D might be TRBD1 (5 bases). The CDR3 covers 13 residues. Germline-derived CDR1 and CDR2 are MRHNA and SNTAGT. Trimming pared 0 bases from V and 5 bases from J, leaving 5 bases between. The CDR3 sequence is CASSDSDNNEQFF. DNA of the CDR3: TGTGCCAGCAGTGACTCGGACAACAATGAGCAGTTCTTC.

The V and J genes are TRBV9 and TRBJ1-6, with TRBD1 matching 7 bases. After removal of 0 bases from V and 10 bases from J, the junction contained 13 bases not matched to a gene. Germline V gene sequence: CDR1 SGDLS, CDR2 YYNGEE. The CDR3 is made up of 17 amino acids. The CDR3 nucleotides read TGTGCCAGCAGCGTAGCTTCGACAGGGCTCCTTGGGTCACCCCTCCACTTT. It is translated as CASSVASTGLLGSPLHF. Full variable domain (rest looked up from reference TRBV9 and TRBJ1-6): DSGVTQTPKHLITATGQRVTLRCSPRSGDLSVYWYQQSLDQGLQFLIQYYNGEERAKGNILERFSAQQFPDLHSELNLSSLELGDSALYFCASSVASTGLLGSPLHFGNGTRLTVT.

This clone is a singleton in its sample. The CDR3 region is CSARTGTPNSPLHF. CDR3 nucleotides: TGCAGCGCTCGGACAGGGACCCCTAATTCACCCCTCCACTTT. The chain employs TRBV29-1 and TRBJ1-6; 8 bases match TRBD1. V lost 7 bases, J lost 6 bases, and 8 bases stayed unmatched. The CDR3 has 14 residues. Germline CDR1 reads SQVTM; CDR2 reads ANQGSEA.

This clone turned up a few times. The chain has TRBV4-2 and TRBJ2-4; D is perhaps TRBD2 (5 bases). Trimming stripped 0 bases from V and 8 bases from J, with 14 bases between. Per the germline V gene, CDR1 is LGHNA and CDR2 is YNFKEQ. There are 15 residues in the CDR3. In nucleotides, the CDR3 is TGTGCCAGCAGCCAAGATGGTAGCGAAACGGACATTCAGTACTTC. Its translation is CASSQDGSETDIQYF.

J is TRBJ1-6 and V is TRBV6-5; 8 nucleotides align to TRBD1. The trim removed 4 bases at V and 7 bases at J, leaving 6 bases unmatched. This CDR3 is built from 15 residues. Germline V CDR1 and CDR2: MNHEY, SVGAGI. This CDR3 reads CASSSDRGRNSPLHF. CDR3 DNA sequence: TGTGCCAGCAGTTCTGACAGGGGTAGGAATTCACCCCTCCACTTT.

The V and J genes are TRBV5-1 and TRBJ2-2; 7 bases line up with TRBD1. The CDR3 runs 14 residues. The V segment lost 7 bases and the J segment 4 bases; nucleotides outside the gene matches: 7. Germline loops: CDR1 SGHRS, CDR2 YFSETQ. CDR3 nucleotides: TGCGCCAGCGGAATACAGGGGCGCACCGGGGAGCTGTTTTTT. This sequence encodes CASGIQGRTGELFF.

The CDR3 nucleotides read TGTGCCAGCAGCTTAGGGGGGCAGGTAAATTCACCCCTCCACTTT. Residues: CASSLGGQVNSPLHF. The V and J genes are TRBV7-2 and TRBJ1-6; D possibly corresponds to TRBD1 (6 bases). Trimming left V 1 base short and J 7 bases short, with 11 bases between. Germline-derived CDR1 and CDR2 are SGHTA and FQGNSA. The CDR3 is 15 residues long.

This chain connects TRBV10-3 to TRBJ1-6; D is possibly TRBD1 (5 bases). Trimming took off 6 bases at V and 7 bases at J, with 16 bases between the two ends. This CDR3 has 15 residues. The germline V gene encodes CDR1 ENHRY and CDR2 SYGVKD. The CDR3 here is CAISPLGVMNSPLHF. The CDR3 DNA sequence: TGTGCCATCAGCCCATTAGGGGTGATGAATTCACCCCTCCACTTT.

The rearrangement links TRBV20-1 to TRBJ2-3; a possible D gene is TRBD2 (5 bases). The germline gives CDR1 DFQATT, CDR2 SNEGSKA (reference sequence). There are 11 residues in the CDR3. V was shortened by 6 bases and J by 11 bases, with 15 bases between the two germline ends. CDR3 coding DNA: TGCAGTGCCGGAGGTCTCGCCGGGCAGTATTTT. Its protein product is CSAGGLAGQYF.